A single sample gave rise to the 10 T cell receptor beta chains below, sequenced in a study of blood T cell repertoires in COVID-19 (dated by TCRdb to about 2020). Libraries came from the immunoSEQ multiplex PCR assay. TCRdb provides this immuneACCESS table in a form limited to in-frame rearrangements. Some clones are lacking; in checked studies, under half of them reflect an unresolved V gene, and why the rest are absent is not known. In all, the sample holds about 160,000 clones, and about 84% of those were seen once. The top ten clones comprise approximately 5.6% of the sample. Sequences were obtained from PBMCs or T cells enriched from blood (not recorded which). The receptors originated from a woman aged 40 to 50 with acute COVID-19.

The V call is TRBV4-1, the J call TRBJ2-1; TRBD2 matches at 8 bases. From germline, CDR1 is MGHRA and CDR2 YSYEKL. CDR3 length: 15 amino acids. With V trimmed by 5 bases and J by 5 bases, 8 bases remained unmatched. CDR3 nucleotides: TGCGCCAGCAGCTTTGGACTAGCCTTTGACAATGAGCAGTTCTTC. Its translation: CASSFGLAFDNEQFF.

This chain uses TRBV10-3 with TRBJ2-7, with 7 nucleotides matching TRBD1. The CDR3 loop spans 15 amino acids. The V segment lost 0 bases and the J segment 1 base; nucleotides outside the gene matches: 3. Germline loops: CDR1 ENHRY, CDR2 SYGVKD. The CDR3 sequence: CAISESGDRSYEQYF. Written as DNA, the CDR3 is TGTGCCATCAGTGAGTCGGGGGACAGATCCTACGAGCAGTACTTC.

This chain connects TRBV5-1 to TRBJ1-4; a possible D gene is TRBD1 (5 bases). V lost 7 bases and J lost 5, with 24 bases in between. The length of the CDR3 is 17 residues. Per germline, CDR1 SGHRS and CDR2 YFSETQ. Here the CDR3 DNA reads TGCGCCAGCCACCTACTACCATTAGGGGCGGGAAATGAAAAACTGTTTTTT. Translating gives CASHLLPLGAGNEKLFF. The full variable domain, completed using reference TRBV5-1 and TRBJ1-4, is KAGVTQTPRYLIKTRGQQVTLSCSPISGHRSVSWYQQTPGQGLQFLFEYFSETQRNKGNFPGRFSGRQFSNSRSEMNVSTLELGDSALYLCASHLLPLGAGNEKLFFGSGTQLSVL.

The chain has TRBV5-1 and TRBJ2-5, with 8 bases aligning to TRBD2. Germline trimming cut 3 bases from V and 4 bases from J; bases unmatched to any gene: 5. The CDR3 is made up of 14 amino acids. Germline V gene lookup returns CDR1 SGHRS and CDR2 YFSETQ. CDR3 bases: TGCGCCAGCAGCTCCGGGACTAGTACAGAGACCCAGTACTTC. Protein sequence: CASSSGTSTETQYF.

The chain uses TRBV18 and TRBJ2-2; 8 nucleotides align to TRBD1. The germline CDR1 and CDR2 sequences are KGHSH and LQKENI. The CDR3 covers 16 residues. Losses at the gene ends were 3 bases for V and 6 bases for J; bases not matched to a gene: 9. For the CDR3, the DNA is TGTGCCAGCTCACCCTGGTTGGACAGGGAAGCCGGGGAGCTGTTTTTT. The encoded protein is CASSPWLDREAGELFF.

This chain links TRBV7-3 with TRBJ2-2, with D possibly matching TRBD1 (6 bases). The CDR3 length is 13 residues. The germline V and J ends were trimmed by 4 bases and 5 bases, with 8 bases remaining between them. Germline CDR1 is SGHTA and CDR2 is FQGTGA. The DNA for the CDR3 is TGTGCCAGCAGCTCGCAGGGGACCGGGGAGCTGTTTTTT. Amino acids: CASSSQGTGELFF. Combining the CDR3 with reference TRBV7-3 and TRBJ2-2 gives the whole variable domain GAGVSQTPSNKVTEKGKYVELRCDPISGHTALYWYRQSLGQGPEFLIYFQGTGAADDSGLPNDRFFAVRPEGSVSTLKIQRTERGDSAVYLCASSSQGTGELFFGEGSRLTVL.

The J gene is TRBJ1-5, the V gene TRBV19; D possibly corresponds to TRBD1 (6 bases). The CDR3 spans 15 residues. Germline V gives CDR1 LNHDA, CDR2 SQIVND (reference sequence). V dropped 7 bases and J dropped 2 bases, with 15 bases sitting between them. CDR3 bases: TGTGCCAGTACCCGGCTGGACAGTCGCAATCAGCCCCAGCATTTT. It is translated as CASTRLDSRNQPQHF. Filled out from reference TRBV19 and TRBJ1-5, the complete variable domain reads DGGITQSPKYLFRKEGQNVTLSCEQNLNHDAMYWYRQDPGQGLRLIYYSQIVNDFQKGDIAEGYSVSREKKESFPLTVTSAQKNPTAFYLCASTRLDSRNQPQHFGDGTRLSIL.

This sequence joins TRBV2 and TRBJ2-2, with D possibly matching TRBD1 (6 bases). The V gene lost 7 bases and the J gene lost 0 bases, with 12 bases spanning the gap. The CDR3 is made up of 15 amino acids. From germline, CDR1 is SNHLY and CDR2 FYNNEI. Here the CDR3 DNA reads TGTGCCAGCAACAGGGCTACTTCGAACACCGGGGAGCTGTTTTTT. This sequence encodes CASNRATSNTGELFF. Variable domain in full (rest from reference TRBV2 and TRBJ2-2): EPEVTQTPSHQVTQMGQEVILRCVPISNHLYFYWYRQILGQKVEFLVSFYNNEISEKSEIFDDQFSVERPDGSNFTLKIRSTKLEDSAMYFCASNRATSNTGELFFGEGSRLTVL.

The V call is TRBV10-3, the J call TRBJ2-2, with TRBD1 matching over 7 bases. The germline CDR1 and CDR2 sequences are ENHRY and SYGVKD. J lost 2 bases, V lost 4 bases, and 10 bases had no gene match. The CDR3 loop spans 17 amino acids. The CDR3 coding sequence is TGTGCCATCAGTGCGGACAGGAGCGACTACAACACCGGGGAGCTGTTTTTT. Residues: CAISADRSDYNTGELFF.

The rearrangement uses TRBV7-6 and TRBJ1-4; TRBD1 matches 7 bases. V was pared by 0 bases and J by 5 bases, with 3 bases of the junction left unmatched. Germline V gene data show CDR1 as SGHVS and CDR2 as FNYEAQ. The CDR3 extends over 15 amino acids. The CDR3 sequence: CASSLAGQQNEKLFF. In DNA, the CDR3 is TGTGCCAGCAGCTTAGCGGGACAGCAGAATGAAAAACTGTTTTTT.